Listed below are T cell receptor beta chains from one sample, sequenced in a study of patients and donors after allogeneic stem cell transplantation. MiXCR, applied by TCRdb to the RT-PCR reads, yields one record per CDR3 protein. The sample lists hundreds of thousands of distinct CDR3 sequences; roughly 16% were seen once. Sequencing was carried out using blood, either unsorted or a sorted T cell fraction (not recorded which). Receptor source: a human donor who was either an allogeneic HSCT recipient or a stem cell or donor lymphocyte infusion donor (not recorded which). It is not recorded whose cells these are; they may come from a transplant donor. The CDR3 runs from the conserved cysteine through the conserved F or W. Fields, in order: clone size, D gene, V gene, J gene, CDR3 length, CDR3 protein, CDR3 DNA. D genes are given only for firm matches. Where a row states a size, it is once, few, many or the class of an expanded clone; other rows omit it.

few	.	TRBV19	TRBJ2-2	14	CASSLQGWSGELFF	TGTGCCAGTAGCCTACAGGGTTGGTCCGGGGAGCTGTTTTTT
few	.	TRBV7-8	TRBJ2-2	15	CASSLRQGDTGELFF	TGTGCCAGCAGCCTAAGACAAGGGGACACCGGGGAGCTGTTTTTT
.	.	TRBV30	TRBJ1-1	17	CAWSGLRGRMGFSEAFF	TGTGCCTGGAGTGGACTCAGGGGCCGGATGGGATTCTCTGAAGCTTTCTTT
.	TRBD2	TRBV9	TRBJ2-1	15	CASSVVGGRWDEQFF	TGTGCCAGCAGCGTAGTGGGAGGGCGTTGGGATGAGCAGTTCTTC
.	.	TRBV5-1	TRBJ1-2	15	CASSGGLLGWPGYTF	TGCGCCAGCAGCGGTGGACTTCTAGGGTGGCCTGGCTACACCTTC
.	TRBD1	TRBV6-2/TRBV6-3	TRBJ1-2	11	CASSQGGAIAF	TGTGCCAGCAGCCAGGGGGGGGCCATCGCCTTC
.	TRBD1	TRBV11-3	TRBJ1-3	14	CASSSGTGGNTIYF	TGTGCCAGCAGCTCCGGGACAGGTGGAAACACCATATATTTT
.	TRBD2	TRBV5-4	TRBJ2-1	14	CASAELADYNEQFF	TGTGCCAGCGCGGAGCTAGCGGACTACAATGAGCAGTTCTTC
few	TRBD2	TRBV20-1	TRBJ2-1	17	CSARVAGKGLSYNEQFF	TGCAGTGCTAGAGTAGCGGGAAAGGGACTTTCCTACAATGAGCAGTTCTTC
.	.	TRBV7-9	TRBJ2-1	14	CASSSGEAYNEQFF	TGTGCCAGCAGCTCGGGGGAAGCCTACAATGAGCAGTTCTTC
few	TRBD2	TRBV27	TRBJ2-7	16	CASSPTSGGAAYEQYF	TGTGCCAGCAGTCCGACTAGCGGGGGGGCCGCGTACGAGCAGTACTTC
.	TRBD2	TRBV5-1	TRBJ2-3	17	CASSLGPSGADTDTQYF	TGCGCCAGCAGCTTGGGGCCTAGCGGAGCGGACACAGATACGCAGTATTTT
.	.	TRBV6-5	TRBJ2-5	16	CASSWGGGRLKETQYF	TGTGCCAGCAGTTGGGGCGGTGGGCGGTTAAAAGAGACCCAGTACTTC
.	.	TRBV21-1	TRBJ2-7	13	CASSKEAGDEQYF	TGTGCCAGCAGCAAAGAGGCAGGGGACGAGCAGTACTTC
.	.	TRBV6-1	TRBJ2-7	12	CASKESSYEQYF	TGTGCCAGCAAAGAAAGCTCCTACGAGCAGTACTTC
.	TRBD2	TRBV9	TRBJ2-7	15	CASSVTSGSIYEQYF	TGTGCCAGCAGCGTAACTAGCGGGAGTATCTACGAGCAGTACTTC
few	.	TRBV11-2	TRBJ1-1	13	CASRAGDPGEAFF	TGTGCCAGTCGGGCGGGGGATCCCGGTGAAGCTTTCTTT
.	.	TRBV15	TRBJ2-7	15	CATSRGSDSPYEQYF	TGTGCCACCAGCAGAGGATCAGACAGTCCCTACGAGCAGTACTTC
.	.	TRBV7-2	TRBJ1-3	15	CASSLASNSGNTIYF	TGTGCCAGCAGCTTAGCGTCCAACTCTGGAAACACCATATATTTT
.	.	TRBV20-1	TRBJ1-4	12	CSATGPNEKLFF	TGCAGTGCTACTGGACCTAATGAAAAACTGTTTTTT